This TCR beta chain was identified in a study of response to subunit inactivated influenza vaccine. This clonotype was observed a few times. The antigen is unknown. Study-wide results and limits: Authors suggested each seasonal influenza vaccination recruits few new T cells.

A single record per CDR3 protein comes from TCRdb applying MiXCR to the RT-PCR reads. This repertoire shows 650,000 to 700,000 distinct CDR3 sequences, approximately 14% found once; its top ten account for approximately 10%. V was clipped by 5 bases and J by 0 bases, with 8 bases between them. The CDR3 loop spans 14 amino acids. CDR1 and CDR2 from the germline V gene are SEHNR and FQNEAQ (reference sequence). The V and J genes are TRBV7-9 and TRBJ1-3; no clear D. The sample here was PBMCs from blood, taken 11 to 12 days after vaccination. This receptor was obtained from a man aged 45-65 years who received an inactivated influenza vaccine. The CDR3 DNA reads TGTGCCAGCAGCATAAGTAGCTCTGGAAACACCATATATTTT. Encoded protein: CASSISSSGNTIYF.